One T cell receptor beta chain is described in this entry. Profiled with immunoSEQ multiplex PCR; TCRdb holds only in-frame clones, not every one. The sample carries about 120,000 clones, about 88% recorded once. This sample was included in a study of blood T cell repertoires in COVID-19. Trimming stripped 6 bases from V and 4 bases from J, with 12 bases between. Germline-derived CDR1 and CDR2 are SGHAT and FQNNGV. The length of the CDR3 is 13 residues. V is TRBV11-2 and J is TRBJ2-5; D uncertain. The sample taken for sequencing was peripheral blood. This TCR was sampled from a man aged 50 to 59 with active COVID-19. CDR3 protein: CASSHVVGETQYF. CDR3 sequence (DNA): TGTGCCAGCAGTCACGTGGTCGGAGAGACCCAGTACTTC.